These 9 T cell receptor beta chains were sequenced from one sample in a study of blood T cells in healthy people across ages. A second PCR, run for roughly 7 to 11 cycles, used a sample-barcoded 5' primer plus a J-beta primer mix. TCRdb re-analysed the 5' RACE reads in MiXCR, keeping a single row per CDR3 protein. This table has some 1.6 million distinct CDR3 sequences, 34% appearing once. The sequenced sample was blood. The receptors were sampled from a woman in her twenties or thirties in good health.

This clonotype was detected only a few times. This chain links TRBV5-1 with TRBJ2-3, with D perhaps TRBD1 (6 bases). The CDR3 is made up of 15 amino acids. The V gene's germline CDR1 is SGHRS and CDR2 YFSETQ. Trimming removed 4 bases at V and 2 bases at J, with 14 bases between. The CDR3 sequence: CASSVTQGPTDTQYF. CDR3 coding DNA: TGCGCCAGCAGCGTGACGCAGGGGCCCACAGATACGCAGTATTTT.

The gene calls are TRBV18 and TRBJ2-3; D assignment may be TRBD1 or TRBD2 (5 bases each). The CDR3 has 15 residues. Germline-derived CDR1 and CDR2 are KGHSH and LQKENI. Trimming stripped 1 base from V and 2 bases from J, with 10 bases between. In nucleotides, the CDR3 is TGTGCCAGCTCACCACAACAGGACTTCACAGATACGCAGTATTTT. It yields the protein CASSPQQDFTDTQYF.

CDR3 DNA: TGTGCCAGCAGTATAAAGGGGACAGGGGGCAATCAGCCCCAGCATTTT. Protein sequence: CASSIKGTGGNQPQHF. The chain combines TRBV12-3 or TRBV12-4 with TRBJ1-5; 10 nucleotides line up with TRBD1. The V and J ends lost 5 bases and 2 bases, in that order; junction bases with no gene match: 6. This CDR3 comprises 16 residues.

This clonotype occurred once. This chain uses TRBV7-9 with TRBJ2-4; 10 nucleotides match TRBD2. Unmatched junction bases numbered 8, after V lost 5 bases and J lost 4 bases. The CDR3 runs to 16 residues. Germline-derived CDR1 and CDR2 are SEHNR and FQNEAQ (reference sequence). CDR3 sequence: CASSQGASGSKNIQYF. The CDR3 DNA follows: TGTGCCAGCAGCCAAGGGGCTAGCGGGAGTAAAAACATTCAGTACTTC. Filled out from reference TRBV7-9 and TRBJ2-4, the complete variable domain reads DTGVSQNPRHKITKRGQNVTFRCDPISEHNRLYWYRQTLGQGPEFLTYFQNEAQLEKSRLLSDRFSAERPKGSFSTLEIQRTEQGDSAMYLCASSQGASGSKNIQYFGAGTRLSVL.

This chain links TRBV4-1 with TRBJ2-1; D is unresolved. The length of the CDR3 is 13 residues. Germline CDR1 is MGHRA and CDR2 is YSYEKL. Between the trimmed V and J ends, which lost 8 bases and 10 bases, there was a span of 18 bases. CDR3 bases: TGCGCCAGCGGCCGTTCACCACTCACAGAGCAGTTCTTC. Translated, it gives CASGRSPLTEQFF.

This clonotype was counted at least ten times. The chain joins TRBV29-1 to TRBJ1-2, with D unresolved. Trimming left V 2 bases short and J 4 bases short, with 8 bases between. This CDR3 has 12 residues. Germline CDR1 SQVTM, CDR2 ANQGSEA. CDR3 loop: CSVEWGSYGYTF. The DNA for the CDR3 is TGCAGCGTTGAATGGGGTAGCTATGGCTACACCTTC.

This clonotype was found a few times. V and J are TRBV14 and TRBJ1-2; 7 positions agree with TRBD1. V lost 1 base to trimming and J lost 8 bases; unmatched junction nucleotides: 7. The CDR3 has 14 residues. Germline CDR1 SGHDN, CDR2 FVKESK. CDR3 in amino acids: CASSQGNRGGGYTF. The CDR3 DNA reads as TGTGCCAGCAGCCAAGGAAACAGGGGTGGCGGCTACACCTTC.

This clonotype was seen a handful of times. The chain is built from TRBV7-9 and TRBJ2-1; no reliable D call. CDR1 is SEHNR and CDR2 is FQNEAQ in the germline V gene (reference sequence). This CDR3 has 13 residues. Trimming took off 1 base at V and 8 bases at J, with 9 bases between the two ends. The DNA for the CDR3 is TGTGCCAGCAGCTTAGTATTCGGGTATGAGCAGTTCTTC. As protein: CASSLVFGYEQFF.

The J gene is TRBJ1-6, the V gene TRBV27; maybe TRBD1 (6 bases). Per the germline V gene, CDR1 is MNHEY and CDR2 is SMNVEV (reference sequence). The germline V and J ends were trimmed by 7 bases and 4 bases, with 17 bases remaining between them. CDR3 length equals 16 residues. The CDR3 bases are TGTGCCAGCACCGGGGGCGGTCGGGAGTATAATTCACCCCTCCACTTT. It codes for CASTGGGREYNSPLHF.